A selection of T cell receptor beta chains follows, all from one sample in a study of control samples from healthy donors and cancer patients. This table comes from immunoSEQ multiplex PCR, and its TCRdb copy is limited to in-frame clones, with some not included. Among 20,000 to 25,000 clones listed, 88% were seen once. The sequenced sample was PBMCs. The receptors were gathered from a woman aged 55-70 years with head and neck cancer. Each CDR3 is given with its conserved first and last residue. D genes are given only for firm matches. Part of the rows lack a size; the others show once, few, many or a class for expanded clones.

size,V,J,D,DNA,CDR3
.,TRBV29-1,TRBJ2-1,TRBD2,TGCAGCGTTGTTGCGGGAGGGCCTTACAATGAGCAGTTCTTC,CSVVAGGPYNEQFF
.,TRBV5-1,TRBJ1-2,.,TGCGCCAGCAGCTTGGAACTGCAGCGGGCTGGCTACACCTTC,CASSLELQRAGYTF
.,TRBV27,TRBJ1-5,TRBD1,TGTGCCAGCAGTTTATCGGGAGGACAGGGCAATCAGCCCCAGCATTTT,CASSLSGGQGNQPQHF
.,TRBV7-3,TRBJ1-1,.,TGTGCCAGCAGCTTACAGGGGCACACTGAAGCTTTCTTT,CASSLQGHTEAFF
.,TRBV5-1,TRBJ2-7,TRBD2,TGCGCCAGCAGTGAGACTAGCCGAACGGGGGAGCAGTACTTC,CASSETSRTGEQYF
.,TRBV5-1,TRBJ2-1,TRBD2,TGCGCCAGCAGCTTGACGGGACTAGCGGGAGGGTATGAGCAGTTCTTC,CASSLTGLAGGYEQFF
few,TRBV19,TRBJ2-7,TRBD2,TGTGCCAGTAGTTCCTCCGGGACTACCAGCTACGAGCAGTACTTC,CASSSSGTTSYEQYF
.,TRBV5-4,TRBJ2-3,.,TGTGCCAGCAGCTTCATGGGACCGACTAGCACAGATACGCAGTATTTT,CASSFMGPTSTDTQYF
.,TRBV13,TRBJ2-5,.,TGTGCCAGCAGCTCCGGACAGGAGGGAGAGACCCAGTACTTC,CASSSGQEGETQYF
.,TRBV3-1/TRBV3-2,TRBJ1-4,.,TGTGCCAGCAGCCAAGAGACCGATAATGAAAAACTGTTTTTT,CASSQETDNEKLFF
.,TRBV7-2,TRBJ1-1,.,TGTGCCAGCAGCCTTACACTATACACTGAAGCTTTCTTT,CASSLTLYTEAFF
.,TRBV5-1,TRBJ1-6,.,TGCGCCAGCAGCTTGGCGGAGCCGGGAGCACGGTATAATTCACCCCTCCACTTT,CASSLAEPGARYNSPLHF
.,TRBV18,TRBJ1-3,.,TGTGCCAGCTCACCGGGTCTTGCGGGGTCTGGAAACACCATATATTTT,CASSPGLAGSGNTIYF
few,TRBV5-4,TRBJ2-1,TRBD2,TGTGCCAGCAGCTCTAGACTAGCGGGAAGAAATGAGCAGTTCTTC,CASSSRLAGRNEQFF
.,TRBV28,TRBJ1-4,TRBD1,TGTGCCAGCAGTTCCCTCATACCGGGACAGGGAACGTTT,CASSSLIPGQGTF
.,TRBV4-1,TRBJ1-1,.,TGCGCCAGCAGCCGGGTCGGGACGGAGAACACTGAAGCTTTCTTT,CASSRVGTENTEAFF
.,TRBV4-2,TRBJ1-1,TRBD1,TGTGCCAGCAGCCAAGGACAGGGGGGGGTGGGCACTGAAGCTTTCTTT,CASSQGQGGVGTEAFF
medium-sized,TRBV5-5,TRBJ2-1,.,TGTGCCAGCAGCTTGGTACAGCTTGACAATGAGCAGTTCTTC,CASSLVQLDNEQFF
once,TRBV27,TRBJ2-5,.,TGTGCCAGCAGTCCGGCCGGTTGGGCCGCACAAGAGACCCAGTACTTC,CASSPAGWAAQETQYF
.,TRBV15,TRBJ1-4,.,TGTGCCACCAGCAGAGATAGGGGTGGGGACTTTGGAAAACTGTTTTTT,CATSRDRGGDFGKLFF
.,TRBV12-3/TRBV12-4,TRBJ2-7,.,TGTGCCAGCAGTTTCGGCGGCTACGAGCAGTACTTC,CASSFGGYEQYF
.,TRBV27,TRBJ1-1,.,TGTGCCAGCAGTTTACAACAGAACACTGAAGCTTTCTTT,CASSLQQNTEAFF
.,TRBV7-2,TRBJ2-7,TRBD1,TGTGCCACTGGACTCGGGACAGGACCCTACGAGCAGTACTTC,CATGLGTGPYEQYF
.,TRBV2,TRBJ2-2,TRBD1,TGTGCCAGCAGTCTCGGACAGGGGGGCGGGGAGCTGTTTTTT,CASSLGQGGGELFF
.,TRBV5-5,TRBJ1-1,.,TGTGCCAGCAGCTTGGTTAGTCTCACGAACACTGAAGCTTTCTTT,CASSLVSLTNTEAFF
.,TRBV28,TRBJ1-5,.,TGTGCCAGCAGTTGGCGGGGCAATCAGCCCCAGCATTTT,CASSWRGNQPQHF
.,TRBV9,TRBJ1-2,TRBD1,TGTGCCAGCAGCCCCGAGGGGGCAGGAGGCTACACCTTC,CASSPEGAGGYTF
.,TRBV4-1,TRBJ2-7,TRBD1,TGCGCCAGCAGCCTCCTTCCCGGGACAGGGGTTGCCTACGAGCAGTACTTC,CASSLLPGTGVAYEQYF
.,TRBV6-2/TRBV6-3,TRBJ2-3,.,TGTGCCAGCAGTTCGGTCACAGATACGCAGTATTTT,CASSSVTDTQYF
.,TRBV9,TRBJ2-7,.,TGTGCCAGCAGTCAGGGGGGCAGGGGGGCGGAGGAGCAGTACTTC,CASSQGGRGAEEQYF
.,TRBV19,TRBJ2-2,.,TGTGCCAGTAGACGGCAGGGGGGCTTTACCGGGGAGCTGTTTTTT,CASRRQGGFTGELFF
.,TRBV10-3,TRBJ2-7,.,TGTGCCTCGTGCCAAGGACAGTCCTACGAGCAGTACTTC,CASCQGQSYEQYF
.,TRBV28,TRBJ1-2,.,TGTGCCAGCAGTGGGGGACAACGACCTAACTATGGCTACACCTTC,CASSGGQRPNYGYTF